Each of the 14 T cell receptor beta chains below was sequenced from the same sample in a study of cytomegalovirus exposure and HLA in healthy donors. The study ran its PCR with 60 Vbeta and 13 Jbeta primers. TCRdb keeps only in-frame clones here, not all; method: immunoSEQ multiplex PCR. The data show approximately 140,000 clones, over 70% seen once. The sequencing input was PBMCs. Receptor source: a woman aged 40 to 55 in good health and CMV-seronegative.

This clone was counted only a few times. The chain uses TRBV6-4 and TRBJ1-5; D is ambiguous. The CDR3 is 13 residues long. CDR1 is MRHNA, CDR2 SNTAGT, per germline. Trimming cost V 8 bases and J 4 bases, with 12 bases left between them. In DNA form, the CDR3 reads TGTGCCAGCTCTCAAGAACGGAATCAGCCCCAGCATTTT. Translation gives CASSQERNQPQHF.

The genes are TRBV12-5 and TRBJ1-5, with 7 bases matching TRBD1. The CDR3 length is 13 residues. Germline loops: CDR1 LGHNT, CDR2 FRNRAP. Trimming at V came to 5 bases and at J to 2 bases, leaving 0 bases not matched to a gene. The CDR3 sequence: CASGTGGNQPQHF. DNA of the CDR3: TGTGCTAGTGGTACAGGGGGCAATCAGCCCCAGCATTTT.

With regard to this clone: At one end the junction does not follow the germline gene, possibly because of a read error. The chain joins TRBV18 to TRBJ2-4; 8 bases line up with TRBD1. Per the germline V gene, CDR1 is KGHSH and CDR2 is LQKENI. The length of the CDR3 is 16 residues. This CDR3 reads CASSPFEQGVKNSQYF. The CDR3 DNA reads as TGTGCCAGCTCACCATTTGAACAGGGGGTCAAAAACAGTCAGTACTTC.

The chain's CDR3 is CASTGLARSSYEQYF. The CDR3 DNA reads as TGTGCCAGCACTGGACTAGCTAGGAGCTCCTACGAGCAGTACTTC. This chain uses TRBV2 with TRBJ2-7; TRBD2 agrees at 8 bases. CDR3 length equals 15 residues. Germline CDR1 is SNHLY and CDR2 is FYNNEI. V lost 7 bases and J lost 0; bases outside the gene matches: 8.

This clone has more than one count but fewer than ten. This CDR3 reads CASSPNRGPEYF. In DNA, the CDR3 is TGTGCCAGCAGTCCTAACAGGGGCCCGGAGTACTTC. V is TRBV5-6 and J is TRBJ2-7, with 7 bases fitting TRBD1. V lost 5 bases, J lost 11 bases, and 10 bases stayed unmatched. In germline, CDR1 is SGHDT, CDR2 YYEEEE. This CDR3 contains 12 residues.

V and J are TRBV6-6 and TRBJ1-1, with D perhaps TRBD1 (6 bases). Trimming left V 7 bases short and J 0 bases short, with 9 bases between. Germline CDR1 is MNHNY and CDR2 is SVGAGI (reference sequence). CDR3 size: 13 residues. The CDR3 DNA sequence: TGTGCCAGCACCGACAGGATGAACACTGAAGCTTTCTTT. This sequence encodes CASTDRMNTEAFF.

The J gene is TRBJ2-3, the V gene TRBV4-2; tentative D call: TRBD1 (6 bases). The CDR3 has 15 residues. V lost 2 bases and J lost 2, with 11 bases in between. CDR1 is LGHNA and CDR2 is YNFKEQ in the germline V gene. The CDR3: CASSQPGHYTDTQYF. The CDR3 DNA reads as TGTGCCAGCAGCCAACCGGGACACTACACAGATACGCAGTATTTT.

V is TRBV9 and J is TRBJ2-3; D not resolved. This CDR3 contains 14 residues. V was pared by 0 bases and J by 6 bases, with 11 bases between. Per germline, CDR1 SGDLS and CDR2 YYNGEE. CDR3 in amino acids: CASSVGWLSDTQYF. The CDR3, as DNA: TGTGCCAGCAGCGTAGGATGGCTTTCCGATACGCAGTATTTT.

The table lists this clone with a count of one. V is TRBV29-1 and J is TRBJ2-5; D gene ambiguous. V was clipped by 7 bases and J by 4 bases, with 13 bases between them. The CDR3 consists of 12 residues. The V gene's germline CDR1 is SQVTM and CDR2 ANQGSEA. The chain's CDR3 is CSGQTGGETQYF. The CDR3 nucleotides read TGCAGCGGCCAAACGGGTGGAGAGACCCAGTACTTC.

This rearrangement joins TRBV2 to TRBJ1-4; maybe TRBD1 (5 bases). The CDR3 loop spans 17 amino acids. Trimming stripped 7 bases from V and 3 bases from J, with 21 bases between. From germline, CDR1 is SNHLY and CDR2 FYNNEI. The CDR3 sequence: CASTLLGPGPANEKLFF. Written as DNA, the CDR3 is TGTGCCAGCACCCTCCTGGGGCCAGGGCCGGCTAATGAAAAACTGTTTTTT.

V gene TRBV5-1 combines with J gene TRBJ2-7; 7 nucleotides agree with TRBD1. The germline V gene has CDR1 SGHRS and CDR2 YFSETQ. The CDR3 has 14 amino acids. The V and J ends lost 0 bases and 6 bases, in that order; junction bases with no gene match: 6. CDR3 sequence reads: CASSLEKQGIEQYF. The CDR3 DNA is TGCGCCAGCAGCTTGGAAAAACAGGGGATCGAGCAGTACTTC.

The V gene is TRBV7-2, the J gene TRBJ2-4; possible D gene TRBD2, 5 bases. This CDR3 has 14 residues. Germline V CDR1 and CDR2: SGHTA, FQGNSA. V was cut by 1 base and J by 12 bases, with 16 bases left in between. CDR3 loop: CASSLGSSSHSQYF. The CDR3 DNA reads TGTGCCAGCAGCTTAGGATCTAGCAGTCACAGTCAGTACTTC.

The rearrangement uses TRBV11-1 and TRBJ2-2; 7 bases are shared with TRBD1. V was clipped by 6 bases and J by 0 bases; unmatched bases: 4. The CDR3 covers 15 residues. CDR1 and CDR2 (germline): SGHAT, FQDESV (reference sequence). CDR3 sequence: CASSTDRANTGELFF. In nucleotides, the CDR3 is TGTGCCAGCAGTACCGACAGGGCGAACACCGGGGAGCTGTTTTTT.

The CDR3 protein is CASSTLGSPYEQYF. CDR3 in DNA: TGTGCCAGTAGTACTCTTGGGAGCCCCTACGAGCAGTACTTC. The J gene is TRBJ2-7, the V gene TRBV19; D is possibly TRBD2 (5 bases). Trimming removed 4 bases at V and 2 bases at J, with 12 bases between. CDR1 is LNHDA, CDR2 SQIVND, per germline (reference sequence). CDR3 length equals 14 residues.